This T cell receptor (beta chain) was profiled in a study of shared clonotypes between healthy human individuals. Study background: Plates per donor: three CD4 naive, three CD4 memory, two CD8 naive, one CD8 memory. Study conclusions and caveats: Roughly 4.7% was the fraction of naive CD4 clonotypes found shared across four donors. Relative to their counterparts shared across all four donors, non-shared clonotypes exhibited diminished generation probabilities.

Germline V gene data show CDR1 as KGHSH and CDR2 as LQKENI. The CDR3 covers 13 residues. V lost 3 bases and J 8 bases, leaving 13 bases between the germline ends. Sequenced by immunoSEQ multiplex PCR; TCRdb stores in-frame clones only, minus some. Among approximately 1,000,000 clones, around three quarters were seen once, and the ten largest hold almost 0.9%. This clone was seen only once. Its antigen is as yet unknown. The J gene is TRBJ1-2, the V gene TRBV18, with D perhaps TRBD1 (5 bases). Sequenced input: memory CD4+ T cells from PBMCs. The subset here: CD45RA-negative fraction. The clonotype was recovered from a young man in good health. Some clones in this sample may be carry-over from other donors' samples. CDR3 protein: CASSPGGDQGYTF. The CDR3 DNA reads as TGTGCCAGCTCACCGGGCGGGGACCAAGGCTACACCTTC.